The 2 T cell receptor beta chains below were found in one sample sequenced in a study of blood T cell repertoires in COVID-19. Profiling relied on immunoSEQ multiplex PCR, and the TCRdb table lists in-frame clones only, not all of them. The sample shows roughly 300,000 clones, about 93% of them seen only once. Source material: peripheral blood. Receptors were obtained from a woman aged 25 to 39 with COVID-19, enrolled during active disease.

The CDR3 DNA reads TGTGCCAGCAGTCCGCACTATAGCAATCAGCCCCAGCATTTT. It encodes CASSPHYSNQPQHF. J is TRBJ1-5 and V is TRBV28; D unclear. The CDR3 is 14 amino acids. Trimming left V 5 bases short and J 0 bases short, with 8 bases between. The V gene's germline CDR1 is MDHEN and CDR2 SYDVKM.

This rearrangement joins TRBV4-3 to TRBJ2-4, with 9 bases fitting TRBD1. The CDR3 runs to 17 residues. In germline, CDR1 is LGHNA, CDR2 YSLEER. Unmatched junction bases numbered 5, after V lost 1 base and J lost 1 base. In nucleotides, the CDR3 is TGCGCCAGCAGCCAAGCGGGACAGGGTTTCGCCAAAAACATTCAGTACTTC. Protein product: CASSQAGQGFAKNIQYF.